This T cell receptor (beta chain) was captured in a study of CD8 T cells in ankylosing spondylitis. Preparation of TCR beta libraries was done by quantitative 5'-RACE with molecular barcodes. TCRdb itself ran the 5' RACE reads through MiXCR, one entry per CDR3 protein. This repertoire shows under 150,000 distinct CDR3 sequences, over 10% found once; its top ten account for 4.1%. Study-wide results and caveats: There was a TCR beta motif, made of several highly homologous variants, that appeared characteristic of ankylosing spondylitis blood.

The table lists this clonotype with a few counts. Its antigen is still unknown. The V and J ends lost 3 bases and 7 bases respectively, with 10 bases between them. From germline, CDR1 is DFQATT and CDR2 SNEGSKA (reference sequence). The CDR3 is made up of 12 amino acids. The chain employs TRBV20-1 and TRBJ2-1, with a weak D call TRBD2 (5 bases). Sequencing was carried out using blood, either unsorted or a sorted T cell fraction (not recorded which). The receptor comes from a female donor with ankylosing spondylitis or in good health (not recorded which). The CDR3 DNA follows: TGCAGTGCTAGGTATTCGGGAAATGAGCAGTTCTTC. Amino acid sequence: CSARYSGNEQFF.